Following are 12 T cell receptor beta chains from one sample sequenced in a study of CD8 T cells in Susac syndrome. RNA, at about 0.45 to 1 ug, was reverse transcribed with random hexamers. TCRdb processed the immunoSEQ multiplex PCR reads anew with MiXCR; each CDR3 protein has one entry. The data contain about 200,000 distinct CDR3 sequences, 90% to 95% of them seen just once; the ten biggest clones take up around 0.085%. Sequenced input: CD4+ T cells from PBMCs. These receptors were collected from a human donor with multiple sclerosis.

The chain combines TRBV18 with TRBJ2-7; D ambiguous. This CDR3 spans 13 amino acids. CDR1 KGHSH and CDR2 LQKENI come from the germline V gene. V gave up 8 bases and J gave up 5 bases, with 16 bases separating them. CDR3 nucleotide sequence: TGTGCCAGCACGTTAGAATTCTCACACGAGCAGTACTTC. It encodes CASTLEFSHEQYF.

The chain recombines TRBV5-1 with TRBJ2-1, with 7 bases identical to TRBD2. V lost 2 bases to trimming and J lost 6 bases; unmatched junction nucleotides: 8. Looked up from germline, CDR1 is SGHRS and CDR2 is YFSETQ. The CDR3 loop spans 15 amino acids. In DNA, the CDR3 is TGCGCCAGCAGCTTCAGCGCGGGAGTAAGCAATGAGCAGTTCTTC. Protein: CASSFSAGVSNEQFF. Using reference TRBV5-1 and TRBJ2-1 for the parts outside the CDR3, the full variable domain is KAGVTQTPRYLIKTRGQQVTLSCSPISGHRSVSWYQQTPGQGLQFLFEYFSETQRNKGNFPGRFSGRQFSNSRSEMNVSTLELGDSALYLCASSFSAGVSNEQFFGPGTRLTVL.

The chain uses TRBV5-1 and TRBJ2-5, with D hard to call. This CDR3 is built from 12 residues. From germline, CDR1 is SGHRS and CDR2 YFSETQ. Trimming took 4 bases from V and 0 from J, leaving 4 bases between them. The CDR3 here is CASSRHQETQYF. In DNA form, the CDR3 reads TGCGCCAGCAGCCGCCACCAAGAGACCCAGTACTTC.

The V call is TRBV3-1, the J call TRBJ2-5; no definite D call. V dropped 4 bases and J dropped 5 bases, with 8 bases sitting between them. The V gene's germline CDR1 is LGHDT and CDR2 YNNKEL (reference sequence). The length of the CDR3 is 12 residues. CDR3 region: CASSLPRETQYF. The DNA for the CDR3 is TGTGCCAGCAGCCTCCCGAGGGAGACCCAGTACTTC.

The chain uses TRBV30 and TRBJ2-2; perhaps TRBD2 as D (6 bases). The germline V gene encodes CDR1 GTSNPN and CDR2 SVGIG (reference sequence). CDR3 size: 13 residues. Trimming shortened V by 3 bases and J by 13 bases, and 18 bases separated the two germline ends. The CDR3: CAWSYRDSGGLFF. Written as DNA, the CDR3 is TGTGCCTGGAGCTACCGGGACTCCGGCGGGCTGTTTTTT.

CDR3 sequence (DNA): TGTGCCTGGAGTTCCCGGGAGAACCCCGGTAAACTGTTTTTT. Amino acids: CAWSSRENPGKLFF. The rearrangement links TRBV30 to TRBJ1-4; D is uncertain. Per the germline V gene, CDR1 is GTSNPN and CDR2 is SVGIG (reference sequence). The CDR3 contains 14 residues. V lost 2 bases and J lost 11, with 18 bases in between.

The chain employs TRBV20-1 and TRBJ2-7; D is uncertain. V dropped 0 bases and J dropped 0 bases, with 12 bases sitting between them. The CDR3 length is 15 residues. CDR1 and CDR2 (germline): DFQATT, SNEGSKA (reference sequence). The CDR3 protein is CSARERTLPSYEQYF. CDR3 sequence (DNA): TGCAGTGCTAGAGAACGGACGCTCCCCTCCTACGAGCAGTACTTC.

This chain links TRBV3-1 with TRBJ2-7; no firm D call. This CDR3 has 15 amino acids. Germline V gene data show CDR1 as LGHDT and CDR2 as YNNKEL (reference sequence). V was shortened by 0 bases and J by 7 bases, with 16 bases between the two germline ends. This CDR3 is CASSQDPGTLREQYF. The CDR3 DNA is TGTGCCAGCAGCCAAGATCCAGGAACGCTACGGGAGCAGTACTTC.

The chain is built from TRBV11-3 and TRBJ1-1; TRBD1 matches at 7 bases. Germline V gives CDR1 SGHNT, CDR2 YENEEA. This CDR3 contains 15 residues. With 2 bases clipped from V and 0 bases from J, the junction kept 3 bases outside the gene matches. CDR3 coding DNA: TGTGCCAGCAGCTTACGGACAGGTCTGAACACTGAAGCTTTCTTT. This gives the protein CASSLRTGLNTEAFF.

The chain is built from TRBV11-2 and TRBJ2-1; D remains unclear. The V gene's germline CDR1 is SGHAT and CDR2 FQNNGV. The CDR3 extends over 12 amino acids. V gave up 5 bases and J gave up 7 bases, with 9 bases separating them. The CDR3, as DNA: TGTGCCAGCAGCCCTAATAGGAATGAGCAGTTCTTC. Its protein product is CASSPNRNEQFF.

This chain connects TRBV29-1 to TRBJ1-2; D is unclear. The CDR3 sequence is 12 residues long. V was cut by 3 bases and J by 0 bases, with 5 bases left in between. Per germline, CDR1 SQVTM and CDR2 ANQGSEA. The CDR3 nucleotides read TGCAGCGTTGATGGACCTAACTATGGCTACACCTTC. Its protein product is CSVDGPNYGYTF.

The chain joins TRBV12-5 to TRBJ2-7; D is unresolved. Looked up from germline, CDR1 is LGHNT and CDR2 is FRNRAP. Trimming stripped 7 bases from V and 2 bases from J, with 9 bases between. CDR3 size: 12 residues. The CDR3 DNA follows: TGTGCTAGTGTTCTCCAGACCTACGAGCAGTACTTC. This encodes CASVLQTYEQYF.